Listed below are T cell receptor beta chains from one sample, sequenced in a study of T cells in Graves' hyperthyroidism and ophthalmopathy. TCRdb independently ran MiXCR on the multiplex PCR reads; one entry per CDR3 protein. The profile shows more than 500,000 distinct CDR3 sequences, roughly 14% of them singletons. The specimen was blood. These receptors originate from a woman aged 40 to 50 with Graves' ophthalmopathy. The CDR3 runs from the conserved cysteine through the conserved F or W. Each record gives: J gene, D gene, V gene, clone size, CDR3 protein, CDR3 DNA. A D gene is named only where the DNA matches it firmly. Only some rows state a clone size, as once, few, many or a class for expanded clones.

TRBJ1-2	TRBD1	TRBV12-3/TRBV12-4	few	CASSPAGTGSGGYTF	TGTGCCAGCAGTCCGGCCGGGACAGGTTCGGGTGGCTACACCTTC
TRBJ2-7	.	TRBV10-2	.	CASSESRKNYEQYF	TGCGCCAGCAGTGAGTCCCGGAAGAACTACGAGCAGTACTTC
TRBJ1-1	TRBD1	TRBV2	many	CASSDRNRGAFF	TGTGCCAGCAGTGACCGAAACAGGGGAGCTTTCTTT
TRBJ2-2	TRBD1	TRBV2	.	CASSHRGRDTGELFF	TGTGCCAGCAGTCACAGGGGGCGGGACACCGGGGAGCTGTTTTTT
TRBJ1-5	.	TRBV12-3/TRBV12-4	many	CASRVGVSNQPQHF	TGTGCCAGCAGAGTCGGGGTAAGCAATCAGCCCCAGCATTTT
TRBJ1-5	.	TRBV6-2/TRBV6-3	many	CASSYLLSGNQPQHF	TGTGCCAGCAGTTACTTGCTTTCGGGCAATCAGCCCCAGCATTTT
TRBJ1-5	.	TRBV6-1	many	CASSEAWTPPQPQHF	TGTGCCAGCAGTGAGGCGTGGACTCCCCCTCAGCCCCAGCATTTT
TRBJ2-7	.	TRBV7-2	few	CASSLLPSSYEQYF	TGTGCCAGCAGCTTACTTCCGAGCTCCTACGAGCAGTACTTC
TRBJ2-5	TRBD2	TRBV20-1	.	CSARRTSGSQETQYF	TGCAGTGCGCGGCGGACTAGCGGGAGCCAAGAGACCCAGTACTTC
TRBJ1-2	TRBD1	TRBV28	many	CASSNPDRGRGYTF	TGTGCCAGCAGTAATCCGGACAGGGGGCGCGGCTACACCTTC
TRBJ2-7	TRBD2	TRBV4-3	few	CASSQGLGAGVIFYEQYF	TGCGCCAGCAGCCAAGGACTCGGGGCGGGAGTAATTTTCTACGAGCAGTACTTC
TRBJ1-6	.	TRBV2	many	CASSPDLLRAPLHF	TGTGCCAGCAGTCCAGACCTCCTCAGGGCACCCCTCCACTTT
TRBJ2-7	.	TRBV12-3/TRBV12-4	many	CASSLGPGAEQYF	TGTGCCAGCAGTTTAGGACCCGGGGCCGAGCAGTACTTC
TRBJ2-5	.	TRBV12-3/TRBV12-4	many	CASSSSPREETQYF	TGTGCCAGCAGTTCCTCCCCCAGGGAAGAGACCCAGTACTTC
TRBJ2-1	TRBD2	TRBV12-5	few	CASGWGGGLAGVNEQFF	TGTGCTAGTGGTTGGGGCGGGGGACTAGCGGGAGTCAATGAGCAGTTCTTC
TRBJ2-2	.	TRBV7-3	few	CASSLEGNTGELFF	TGTGCCAGCAGCTTGGAAGGGAACACCGGGGAGCTGTTTTTT
TRBJ1-2	TRBD1	TRBV18	few	CASSLPGQPNYGYTF	TGTGCCAGCTCGCTTCCGGGACAGCCTAACTATGGCTACACCTTC
TRBJ2-7	TRBD2	TRBV29-1	many	CSVGGGVADEQYF	TGCAGCGTTGGTGGGGGGGTCGCAGACGAGCAGTACTTC